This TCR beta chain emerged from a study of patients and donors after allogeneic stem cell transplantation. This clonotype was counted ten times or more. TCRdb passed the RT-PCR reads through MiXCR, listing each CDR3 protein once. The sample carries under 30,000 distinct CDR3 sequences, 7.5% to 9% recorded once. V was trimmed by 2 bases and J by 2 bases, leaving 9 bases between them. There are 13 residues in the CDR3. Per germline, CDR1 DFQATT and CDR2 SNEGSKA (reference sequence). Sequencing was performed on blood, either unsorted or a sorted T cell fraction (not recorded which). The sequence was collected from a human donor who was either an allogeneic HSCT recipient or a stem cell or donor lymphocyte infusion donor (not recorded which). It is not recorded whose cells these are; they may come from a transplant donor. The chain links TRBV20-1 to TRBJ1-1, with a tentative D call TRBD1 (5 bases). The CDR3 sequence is CSARRGRNTEAFF. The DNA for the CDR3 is TGCAGTGCTAGAAGGGGCCGAAACACTGAAGCTTTCTTT.